This T cell receptor beta chain originates from a study of vaccination and CD4 T cells after COVID-19. Looking at the study overall: Participants were vaccinated with two doses, given as either BNT162b2 or mRNA-1273 vaccine. Post-vaccination specimens were collected at a median of roughly 65 days following dose two (range 14 to 241). Each of the control cultures got a CEFX pool, an HIV-1 Nef pool, or no peptide.

Of note for this clonotype: Its antigen is not known.

Treatment described: approximately 11-day PBMC culture with coronavirus spike peptide pools or control peptides (ViraFEST assay). Cell culture was performed with more than 1.5 million PBMCs per well in the presence of around 9.4 IU/ml IL-2 and 10 ug/ml peptide pools. The study sequenced cultured CD4+ T cell DNA using the Oncomine TCR Beta short-read assay. TCRdb reprocessed the PCR reads via MiXCR and lists one record per CDR3 protein. Counted here are around 25,000 distinct CDR3 sequences, 67% occurring once; the ten biggest clones make up around 15%. Trimming removed 4 bases at V and 6 bases at J, with 10 bases between. There are 12 residues in the CDR3. Looked up from germline, CDR1 is SNHLY and CDR2 is FYNNEI.

The sample was CD4+ T cells from blood, cultured in vitro, taken after SARS-CoV-2 vaccination. This receptor was identified in a human donor who received a COVID-19 vaccine. The chain carries TRBV2 and TRBJ2-7; possibly TRBD1 for D (6 bases). The CDR3 region is CASSVSGAEQYF. CDR3 nucleotides: TGTGCCAGCAGTGTCTCAGGGGCCGAGCAGTACTTC.